This T cell receptor (beta chain) stems from a study of breast tumors, draining lymph nodes, adjacent tissues. TCRdb re-derived calls from the multiplex PCR reads in MiXCR, one entry per CDR3 protein. The repertoire holds 180,000 or so distinct CDR3 sequences, 31% seen once, with around 4.5% in the top ten. Points on this clonotype: The antigen remains undetermined.

Notes on the study in general: Data fit most tumor T cells coming from lymph node, expanding in tumor. Compared with basal-like, luminal-like tumors shared significantly more repertoire with nontumor tissue.

V shed 0 bases and J 5 bases; nucleotides not matched to a gene: 3. CDR3 length: 14 residues. Germline CDR1 is LNHDA and CDR2 is SQIVND (reference sequence). Axillary draining lymph nodes of breast cancer patients supplied the node samples. The sequence derives from a female donor with breast cancer. Some clones in this sample may be carry-over from other donors' samples. Sequencing was carried out using axillary lymph node tissue. This chain links TRBV19 with TRBJ2-5; 7 bases are shared with TRBD2. The CDR3 coding sequence is TGTGCCAGTAGTATAGAGGGGGGGAGTGAGACCCAGTACTTC. This translates into CASSIEGGSETQYF.